The T cell receptor beta chain described here comes from a study of T cells in Graves' hyperthyroidism and ophthalmopathy (dated by TCRdb to between 2018 and 2021). Describing the broader study: Peripheral blood samples were taken at initial diagnosis, before any treatment was given. A discovery cohort of around 98 patients, about 40 with Graves' ophthalmopathy and approximately 55 with stable Graves' hyperthyroidism, was used to find distinguishing TCR V-J signatures. Prospective prediction of ophthalmopathy was tested in an independent validation cohort of 18 to 20 hyperthyroidism patients and 17 patients who later progressed to ophthalmopathy. The approximately 100 discovery patients were randomly divided into training and test sets at a 7:3 ratio. The study also compared thyroid tissue and blood T-cell repertoires from several Graves' hyperthyroidism patients. After blood sampling, hyperthyroidism patients were treated with methimazole at a starting dose of 30 mg daily, and ophthalmopathy patients were treated with high-dose intravenous methylprednisolone. TCR Vbeta CDR3 sequencing of 120 to 150 peripheral blood samples (fewer than 45 ophthalmopathy, roughly 74 hyperthyroidism and approximately 17 progressor patients) is reported in the paper.

This clonotype was detected ten times or more. The antigen it recognizes is unknown. Base qualities are missing; no much larger clone stands one base away. A patient counted as having stable Graves' hyperthyroidism if no progression to ophthalmopathy occurred over 18 months of follow-up. The hyperthyroidism patients were between 18 and 65 years old and newly diagnosed, with a disease duration of less than 2 months. Exclusion was applied to patients with uncontrolled infections, other autoimmune diseases, pregnancy or lactation. Clinical symptoms, serum thyroxine and TRAb, thyroid ultrasound, and orbital computed tomography formed the basis for the diagnoses. PBMCs were isolated from around 10 ml of fresh peripheral blood by Ficoll-Paque density gradient centrifugation. Total RNA was extracted using Trizol reagent, and RNA quality was assessed on an Agilent 2100 Bioanalyzer. TCR beta CDR3 regions were amplified from RNA transcripts. The first round of RT-PCR for the TCR CDR3 was performed with the HTBI primer set and the Qiagen OneStep RT-PCR kit. Libraries were constructed in a second round of multiplex PCR, after which size selection and purification were carried out. The libraries were sequenced on an Illumina HiSeq2000 using paired-end 100 bp reads. In the paper's pipeline: SOAPnuke was used to process the raw data, throwing out any read that contained adapters or uncalled bases, had a mean Phred below 15, or lacked an exact constant-primer or identifier match. High-quality paired reads were merged using COPE v1.2.5, and each unique nucleotide sequence was defined as a clonotype. Clonotypes were aligned to IMGT TRBV, TRBD and TRBJ reference segments using MiTCR v1.1. The analysis included only V-J combinations with a frequency above 0.0001, which together covered 99% to 99.2% of the repertoires. A TCS score was defined as the ratio between F50 (clonal expansion) and ExV (chaos), using BLOSUM62-based TCRdist between CDR3 peptides within each V-J. Welch's t-statistics and random forest reduced several hundred V-J features to fewer than 15, which were used in a naive Bayes classifier (R e1071). TCRdb redid the processing of the public reads, applying fastp at Q25 and MiXCR, and retained in-frame beta chains. Identical CDR3 proteins give one entry, which carries the most common genes and DNA. TCRdb, rather than the study authors, made the V and J calls. The sample has under 650,000 distinct CDR3 sequences on record, around 15% of them singletons. Around 4% of the sample belongs to the ten largest clones.

V is pruned by 6 bases and J by 2 bases, leaving 6 bases of the junction without a gene match. Including cysteine and phenylalanine, the CDR3 has 14 amino acids. The sequence is cut down to CDR3 DNA, 42 bases in frame from base 1. According to the germline V gene (reference sequence), CDR1 reads PRHDT and CDR2 reads FYEKMQ. Study-wide conclusions, independent of this receptor: Sample size was not statistically predetermined, and investigators were not blinded to group allocation. Most expanded thyroid clonotypes (frequency above 0.001) were also found in blood, which suggests that blood repertoires may mirror thyroid immune responses. In cross-validation, a model built on a 13 V-J signature told ophthalmopathy apart from stable hyperthyroidism with approximately 90% sensitivity and about 81% specificity, and in testing the same model reached 80%/75%. In validation, the model predicted progression to ophthalmopathy a median of about 5.9 months before onset, with 70% to 71% sensitivity and almost 75% specificity.

The receptor was derived from a woman in her thirties with Graves' hyperthyroidism. Rearrangement joined TRBV13 to TRBJ2-7; TRBD2 matches 8 bases in the middle. Sequencing used blood. CDR3 reads: CASSSSGHTYEQYF. The nucleotide sequence is given as TGTGCCAGCAGTTCTAGCGGGCACACCTACGAGCAGTACTTC. This CDR3, with the reference TRBV13 and TRBJ2-7 proteins standing in past its ends, gives the full variable domain AAGVIQSPRHLIKEKRETATLKCYPIPRHDTVYWYQQGPGQDPQFLISFYEKMQSDKGSIPDRFSAQQFSDYHSELNMSSLELGDSALYFCASSSSGHTYEQYFGPGTRLTVT.